This TCR beta chain comes out of a study of T cell responses to AZD1222 COVID-19 vaccine. The protocol was immunoSEQ multiplex PCR, while the TCRdb copy is restricted to in-frame clones and leaves out a portion. The table records about 110,000 clones, roughly 90% of them present only once. J was trimmed by 8 bases and V by 5 bases; bases with no gene match: 10. Germline lookup yields CDR1 MNHEY and CDR2 SVGAGI. This CDR3 region has 15 residues. On this clone: Its antigen is not known.

Findings and limits, study-wide: Donors were largely white British and mainly female; clonal diversity was possibly underestimated. At baseline, just five or six AZD1222 recipients tested seropositive.

V usage is TRBV6-5 and J usage is TRBJ1-4, with TRBD1 identical over 8 bases. This sequence originates from an adult who received the AZD1222 COVID-19 vaccine. Here the sequenced sample was peripheral blood, taken 28 days after the second AZD1222 dose. This CDR3 is CASSPQTGVTEKLFF. The CDR3 DNA follows: TGTGCCAGCAGTCCACAGACAGGGGTGACAGAAAAACTGTTTTTT.